The entry below describes one T cell receptor (beta chain). What it recognizes is unknown. This specimen belongs to a study of regulatory T cells in long-lasting Graves disease. General study results and limits: Between persistent patients, 2,500 to 3,500 public clonotypes were shared, exceeding the roughly 1,000 shared between new patients.

This CDR3 contains 14 residues. CDR1 is DFQATT, CDR2 SNEGSKA, per germline (reference sequence). Library construction for TCR beta used iRepertoire HTBI primers and Arm-PCR of CDR3 regions. Original handling: Gene usage covered 55 to 70 TRBV and 11 to 15 TRBJ segments. In TCRdb, the multiplex PCR reads were re-called with MiXCR into one record per CDR3 protein. TCRdb assigned the V and J calls; the authors' analysis was not used. The repertoire includes hundreds of thousands of distinct CDR3 sequences, 15% to 20% of them detected once, and less than 40% sits in the top ten. Time point reported: newly diagnosed GD, antithyroid drugs for less than 3 months. PBMC-derived RNA was used for the TCR library. Graves' disease was diagnosed by American Thyroid Association guidelines.

The clonotype was recovered from a female donor with Graves disease. The source material was peripheral blood mononuclear cells (PBMCs), sampled at new diagnosis, from a patient treated with antithyroid drugs. The chain employs TRBV20-1 and TRBJ2-3; 13 positions match TRBD2. The tail of the sequence fits TRBJ2-5 better, so the J call may be wrong. CDR3 residues: CSAWPGLAGETQYF. CDR3 DNA sequence: TGCAGTGCTTGGCCGGGACTAGCGGGGGAGACCCAGTACTTC.